This T cell receptor gamma chain was sequenced in a study of gamma-delta chains in newborns, infants, children. The CDR3 spans 14 residues. The germline V gene encodes CDR1 GITISATS and CDR2 ISYDGTV (reference sequence). As for this clone: Its ends do not fully match the called genes, so a read error is possible.

TCRdb reanalysed the reads with CATT. The sample has 400 to 550 gamma-chain clones, less than 55% seen once. Sequenced input: blood. The sequence came from a child who was a newborn, infant or young child, either healthy, febrile or measles-vaccinated (not recorded which). V usage is TRGV9 and J usage is TRGJ1 or TRGJ2. TCRdb records no J gene; here it was assigned by comparing the DNA to germline. The CDR3 loop reads CALREVPYYYKKLF. The CDR3 DNA reads as TGTGCCTTGCGGGAGGTCCCTTATTATTATAAGAAACTCTTT.